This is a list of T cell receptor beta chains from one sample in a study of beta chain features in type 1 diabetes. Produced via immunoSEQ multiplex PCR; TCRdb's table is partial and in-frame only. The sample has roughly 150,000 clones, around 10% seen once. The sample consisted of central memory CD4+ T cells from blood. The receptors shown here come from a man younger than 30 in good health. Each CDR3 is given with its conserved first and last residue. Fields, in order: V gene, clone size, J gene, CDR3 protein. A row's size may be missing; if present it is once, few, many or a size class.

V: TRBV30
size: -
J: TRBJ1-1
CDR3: CAWSRVGSMNTEAFF

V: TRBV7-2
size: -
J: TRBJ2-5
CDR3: CASSPTMYQETQYF

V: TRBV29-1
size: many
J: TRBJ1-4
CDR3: CSVSRGGGEKLFF

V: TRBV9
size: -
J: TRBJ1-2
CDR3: CASSPPGGYGYTF

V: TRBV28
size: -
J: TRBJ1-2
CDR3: CASLPPERYGYTF

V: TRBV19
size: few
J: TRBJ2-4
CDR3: CASGQTKNIQYF

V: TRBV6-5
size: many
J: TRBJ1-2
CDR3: CASRRQGGYTF

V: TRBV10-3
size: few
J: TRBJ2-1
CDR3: CAISKRETHNEQFF

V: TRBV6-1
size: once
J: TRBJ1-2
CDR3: CASSEGTSGNYGYTF

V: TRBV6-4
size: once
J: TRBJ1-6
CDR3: CASRGSGNSPLHF

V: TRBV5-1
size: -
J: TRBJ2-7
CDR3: CASRLMVAGTYEQYF

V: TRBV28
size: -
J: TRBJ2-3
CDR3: CATYDRAGTDTQYF

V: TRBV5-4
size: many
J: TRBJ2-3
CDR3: CASSLYLDTQYF

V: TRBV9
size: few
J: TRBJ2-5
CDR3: CASTRSGTGQETQYF

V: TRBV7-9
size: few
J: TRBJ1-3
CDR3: CASSLYGARLGNTIYF

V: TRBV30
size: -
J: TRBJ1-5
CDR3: CAWGRGSNQPQHF

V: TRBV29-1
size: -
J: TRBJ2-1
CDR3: CSVGERGQRNEQFF

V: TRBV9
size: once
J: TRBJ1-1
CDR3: CASSAGQGVRAFF

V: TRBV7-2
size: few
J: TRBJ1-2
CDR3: CASSLDRGNYGYTF

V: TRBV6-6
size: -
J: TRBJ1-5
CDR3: CASLGQGNQPQHF

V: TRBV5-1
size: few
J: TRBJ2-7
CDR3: CASSLPTIGGEQYF

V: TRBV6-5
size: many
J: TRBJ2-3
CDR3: CASSYRRVTDTQYF

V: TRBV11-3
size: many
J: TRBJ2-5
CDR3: CASSFGETQYF

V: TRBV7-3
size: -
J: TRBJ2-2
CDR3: CASSLMEGANTGELFF

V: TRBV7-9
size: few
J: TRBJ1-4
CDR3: CASSPNINEKLFF

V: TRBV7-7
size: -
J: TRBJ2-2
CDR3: CASSSLGGNTGELFF

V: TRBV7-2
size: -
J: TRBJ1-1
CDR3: CASSPYSNTEAFF

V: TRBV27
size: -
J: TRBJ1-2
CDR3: CASSRDRGMFGYTF

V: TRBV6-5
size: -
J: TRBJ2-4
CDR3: CASKEIAKNIQYF

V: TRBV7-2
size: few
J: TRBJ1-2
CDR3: CASSLSGTGRPISYGYTF

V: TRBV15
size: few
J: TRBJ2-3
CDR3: CATSRESDTQYF

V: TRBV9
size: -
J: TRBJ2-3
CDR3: CASSASTDTQYF

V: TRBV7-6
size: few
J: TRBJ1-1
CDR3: CASSLEPVTEAFF

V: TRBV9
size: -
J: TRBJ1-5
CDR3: CASSVEDRDQPQHF

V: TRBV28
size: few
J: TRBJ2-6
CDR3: CASSLRGNVLTF

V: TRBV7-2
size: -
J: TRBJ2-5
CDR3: CASSRGQKETQYF

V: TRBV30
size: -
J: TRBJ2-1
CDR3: CAWTAGTGFEQFF

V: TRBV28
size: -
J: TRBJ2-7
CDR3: CASSPQREGVREQYF